Described below is a single T cell receptor beta chain sequence and its context. Sequencing used immunoSEQ multiplex PCR; TCRdb keeps in-frame clones, though not all of them. The sample includes around 140,000 clones, about 87% of them seen just once. This sample stems from a study of blood T cell repertoires in COVID-19. Whole-study context: Acute-phase and convalescent COVID-19 samples originated in the United States, Italy and Spain.

Trimming took 2 bases from V and 0 from J, leaving 8 bases between them. This CDR3 has 15 amino acids. CDR1 and CDR2 (germline): ENHRY, SYGVKD. The J gene is TRBJ2-1, the V gene TRBV10-3; D uncertain. The sample comprised PBMCs or T cells enriched from blood (not recorded which). The source is a man aged 45-65 years in a cohort exposed to, infected with or recovered from COVID-19 (not recorded which). CDR3 amino acids: CAISEQDLSYNEQFF. The CDR3 coding sequence is TGTGCCATCAGTGAGCAGGATCTCTCCTACAATGAGCAGTTCTTC.